The 20 T cell receptor beta chains in this list originate from one sample, sequenced in a study of glioma-infiltrating T cells (dated by TCRdb to about 2016). The instrument was an Illumina MiSeq. TCR alpha and beta CDR3 regions were amplified with the iRepertoire nested amplicon-rescue multiplex PCR (arm-PCR) platform from RNA. The public sequencing data were trimmed at Q25 with fastp and processed into clonotypes with MiXCR by TCRdb, which kept only in-frame beta chains. Identical CDR3 protein sequences are pooled into one entry, listed with their most common genes and DNA. Present in this sample are fewer than 250,000 distinct CDR3 sequences, 32% of which were seen just once. The ten largest clones add up to around 20% of the sample. Sequencing used glioma tissue, nonneoplastic brain tissue, or PBMCs (not recorded which). These receptors were obtained from a human donor with low-grade glioma or glioblastoma, undergoing nonglioma brain surgery, or in good health (not recorded which).

This clonotype occurred many times. The chain combines TRBV29-1 with TRBJ1-3; the D is unclear. Germline V lookup: CDR1 SQVTM, CDR2 ANQGSEA. The CDR3 totals 14 residues. The V gene lost 4 bases and the J gene lost 4 bases, with 14 bases spanning the gap. CDR3 bases: TGCAGCGTTGCAGGCGCCGATTTAGGAAACACCATATATTTT. It codes for CSVAGADLGNTIYF.

A remark on this clonotype: The junction does not match germline at one end; this may be a read error. J is TRBJ2-5 and V is TRBV28; no clear D gene. This CDR3 has 11 amino acids. Germline-derived CDR1 and CDR2 are MDHEN and SYDVKM. The CDR3 bases are TGTGCCAGCTGTTTACGTGAGACCCGGTACTTC. Translation: CASCLRETRYF.

This clonotype was recorded many times. The chain recombines TRBV6-2 or TRBV6-3 with TRBJ2-1, with 9 bases that match TRBD1. The CDR3 length is 13 residues. The germline gives CDR1 MNHEY, CDR2 SVGEGT. The junction had 5 bases not matched to a gene; V was cut back by 6 bases and J by 8 bases. The CDR3 loop is CASSDRGEDEQFF. The DNA for the CDR3 is TGTGCCAGCAGCGACAGGGGGGAAGATGAGCAGTTCTTC.

The rearrangement links TRBV6-2 or TRBV6-3 to TRBJ2-7; TRBD1 agrees at 11 bases. CDR1 is MNHEY, CDR2 SVGEGT, per germline. The V gene end was trimmed by 4 bases and the J gene end by 6 bases; junction bases not matched to a gene: 11. The CDR3 consists of 16 residues. CDR3 in amino acids: CASSSPSRDRGTEQYF. As DNA, the CDR3 is TGTGCCAGCAGTTCCCCTTCCCGGGACAGGGGGACCGAGCAGTACTTC.

This clonotype has only a few counts. This chain connects TRBV4-2 to TRBJ2-1, with TRBD2 matching over 7 bases. CDR3 length: 16 residues. V shed 1 base and J 6 bases; nucleotides not matched to a gene: 9. Germline V gene sequence: CDR1 LGHNA, CDR2 YNFKEQ. CDR3: CASSQAGGLKINEQFF. DNA for the CDR3: TGTGCCAGCAGCCAAGCGGGGGGACTGAAAATCAATGAGCAGTTCTTC.

This clonotype was seen more than once but under ten times. It may be a read error: a sequence one base away is much more abundant. The chain couples TRBV28 to TRBJ1-1, with 10 bases aligning to TRBD1. This CDR3 region has 13 residues. Per germline, CDR1 MDHEN and CDR2 SYDVKM. Germline trimming cut 9 bases from V and 10 bases from J; bases unmatched to any gene: 11. The CDR3 region is CARSQGTGDRAFF. The CDR3 region has the DNA TGTGCCAGAAGTCAAGGGACAGGGGATCGAGCTTTCTTT.

Comment on this clonotype: Since a much larger clone is just one base distant, this may be a read error. In this CDR3 the conserved last residue, phenylalanine or tryptophan, is missing, so a read error is likely. The rearrangement uses TRBV3-1 and TRBJ2-7; 9 nucleotides match TRBD2. Germline loops: CDR1 LGHDT, CDR2 YNNKEL (reference sequence). This CDR3 region has 13 residues. Germline trimming cut 4 bases from V and 7 bases from J; bases unmatched to any gene: 5. Here the CDR3 DNA reads TGTGCCAGCAGCCTCGGGACTAGCACTGAGCAGTACCTC. Residues: CASSLGTSTEQYL.

This clonotype was detected many times. V gene TRBV6-1 combines with J gene TRBJ1-2; unclear D gene. The germline gives CDR1 MNHNS, CDR2 SASEGT. The CDR3 has 13 amino acids. V lost 11 bases and J lost 0, with 13 bases in between. CDR3 amino acids: CASSVIANYGYTF. CDR3 in DNA: TGTGCCTCTTCGGTCATAGCTAACTATGGCTACACCTTC.

This clonotype was counted many times. The genes are TRBV12-3 or TRBV12-4 and TRBJ2-3, with 12 nucleotides matching TRBD2. Trimming removed 3 bases from V and 4 bases from J; junction bases left unmatched: 8. This CDR3 comprises 17 residues. The CDR3 sequence: CASSFAQTSGRADTQYF. DNA for the CDR3: TGTGCCAGCAGTTTCGCCCAGACTAGCGGGAGAGCAGATACGCAGTATTTT.

Ten or more counts support this clonotype. V and J are TRBV3-1 and TRBJ2-7; D uncertain. In germline, CDR1 is LGHDT, CDR2 YNNKEL (reference sequence). Trimming left V 1 base short and J 7 bases short, with 11 bases between. The CDR3 spans 13 residues. For the CDR3, the DNA is TGTGCCAGCAGCCAAGCGGACCAATGGGAGCAGTACTTC. Translating gives CASSQADQWEQYF.

This clonotype was observed many times. The chain uses TRBV28 and TRBJ2-2; no clear D gene. The germline V gene has CDR1 MDHEN and CDR2 SYDVKM. The V end was cut by 2 bases, the J end by 0 bases, with 4 bases between. The CDR3 is 14 amino acids. This chain's CDR3 is CASSLGANTGELFF. In DNA form, the CDR3 reads TGTGCCAGCAGTTTAGGAGCGAACACCGGGGAGCTGTTTTTT.

This clonotype was counted ten times or more. The chain joins TRBV4-1 to TRBJ1-6; a possible D gene is TRBD1 (6 bases). The V and J ends lost 3 bases and 4 bases respectively, with 10 bases between them. The germline V gene encodes CDR1 MGHRA and CDR2 YSYEKL. The CDR3 runs to 15 residues. The CDR3 here is CASSHEQGYNSPLHF. The CDR3 DNA sequence: TGCGCCAGCAGCCATGAACAGGGTTATAATTCACCCCTCCACTTT.

This clonotype was seen a single time. This could be a read error, since a much larger clone is one nucleotide away. The rearrangement joins TRBV10-3 to TRBJ2-5; D gene ambiguous. V was trimmed by 6 bases and J by 3 bases, leaving 17 bases between them. The CDR3 spans 15 residues. Germline V gene lookup returns CDR1 ENHRY and CDR2 SYGVKD. The CDR3 DNA reads TGTGCCATCAGCGCAGGAAACACACACAAAGAGACCCAGTACTTC. Translating it yields CAISAGNTHKETQYF.

There are a few counts of this clonotype. The genes are TRBV12-3 or TRBV12-4 and TRBJ2-6; perhaps D is TRBD1 or TRBD2 (5 bases each). The CDR3 runs to 15 residues. The V end was cut by 3 bases, the J end by 4 bases, with 10 bases between. The CDR3 region is CASSLRGRGANVLTF. The CDR3, as DNA: TGTGCCAGCAGTTTGAGGGGCAGGGGGGCCAACGTCCTGACTTTC.

At least ten counts were recorded for this clonotype. The V call is TRBV3-1, the J call TRBJ1-1, with D uncertain. Trimming removed 1 base at V and 5 bases at J, with 5 bases between. The CDR3 runs to 12 residues. CDR1 is LGHDT, CDR2 YNNKEL, per germline (reference sequence). The CDR3: CASSQGRTEAFF. For the CDR3, the DNA is TGTGCCAGCAGCCAAGGACGAACTGAAGCTTTCTTT. The whole variable domain, remainder taken from reference TRBV3-1 and TRBJ1-1, is DTAVSQTPKYLVTQMGNDKSIKCEQNLGHDTMYWYKQDSKKFLKIMFSYNNKELIINETVPNRFSPKSPDKAHLNLHINSLELGDSAVYFCASSQGRTEAFFGQGTRLTVV.

This clonotype was counted many times. CDR3 DNA sequence: TGTGCCAGCAGTTTGAATTCACCCCTCCACTTT. It codes for CASSLNSPLHF. The chain has TRBV6-2 or TRBV6-3 and TRBJ1-6; D call uncertain. The CDR3 length is 11 residues. With 4 bases removed from V and 7 bases from J, the gap between germline ends came to 2 bases. Germline V CDR1 and CDR2: MNHEY, SVGEGT.

This clonotype was observed many times. The chain joins TRBV28 to TRBJ1-5; maybe TRBD1 (5 bases). Trimming pared 3 bases from V and 9 bases from J, leaving 15 bases between. The CDR3 loop spans 14 amino acids. Per germline, CDR1 MDHEN and CDR2 SYDVKM. The chain's CDR3 is CASSFGGTRSPQHF. DNA for the CDR3: TGTGCCAGCAGTTTTGGGGGGACCCGGTCGCCCCAGCATTTT.

This clonotype has a count of ten or more. The chain carries TRBV28 and TRBJ2-7, with TRBD1 as a possible D gene (5 bases). Trimming removed 4 bases from V and 0 bases from J, with 16 bases in between. The CDR3 extends over 16 amino acids. CDR1 is MDHEN and CDR2 is SYDVKM in the germline V gene. DNA for the CDR3: TGTGCCAGCAGTTCCCCAGGGCGGTGGGGCTCCTACGAGCAGTACTTC. It specifies CASSSPGRWGSYEQYF.

With regard to this clonotype: Since a much larger clone is just one base distant, this may be a read error. J is TRBJ1-6 and V is TRBV6-1, with 9 nucleotides matching TRBD1. CDR3 size: 18 residues. Losses at the gene ends were 6 bases for V and 7 bases for J; bases not matched to a gene: 16. Germline V CDR1 and CDR2: MNHNS, SASEGT. In DNA, the CDR3 is TGTGCCAGCAGGGGTACGGGCAAGCGGGACAGGGAAAATTCACCCCTCCACTTT. This sequence encodes CASRGTGKRDRENSPLHF.

The chain is built from TRBV7-8 and TRBJ2-2; D gene ambiguous. The CDR3 has 16 residues. Germline CDR1 and CDR2: SGHVS and FQNEAQ. V shed 5 bases and J shed 5 bases, with 18 bases lying between them. DNA for the CDR3: TGTGCCAGCAGCCTAATGGGCTTACAAACGACCGGGGAGCTGTTTTTT. Residues: CASSLMGLQTTGELFF.